Detailed here is one T cell receptor beta chain. These data originate in a study of control samples from healthy donors and cancer patients. CDR1 is MDHEN and CDR2 is SYDVKM in the germline V gene. CDR3 length: 15 amino acids. Trimming shortened V by 2 bases and J by 0 bases, and 10 bases separated the two germline ends. Profiling relied on immunoSEQ multiplex PCR, and the TCRdb table lists in-frame clones only, not all of them. The sample contains roughly 120,000 clones, over 75% of which appear only once. The chain combines TRBV28 with TRBJ1-2; D uncertain. Sequencing was performed on PBMCs. The sequence derives from a woman aged 45-65 years with colorectal cancer. CDR3 region: CASSLSRQPNYGYTF. The CDR3 DNA reads as TGTGCCAGCAGTTTAAGCCGGCAGCCTAACTATGGCTACACCTTC.